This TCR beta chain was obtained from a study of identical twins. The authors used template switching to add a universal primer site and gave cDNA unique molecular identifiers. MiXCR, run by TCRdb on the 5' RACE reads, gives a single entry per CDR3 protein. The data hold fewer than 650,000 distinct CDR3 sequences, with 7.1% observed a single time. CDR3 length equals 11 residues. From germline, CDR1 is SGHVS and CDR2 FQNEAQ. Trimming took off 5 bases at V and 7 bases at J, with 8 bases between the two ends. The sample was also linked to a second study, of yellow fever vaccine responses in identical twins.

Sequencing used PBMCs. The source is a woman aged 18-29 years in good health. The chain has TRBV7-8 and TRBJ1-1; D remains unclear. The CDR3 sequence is CASSHGFEAFF. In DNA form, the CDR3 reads TGTGCCAGCAGCCACGGTTTTGAAGCTTTCTTT.